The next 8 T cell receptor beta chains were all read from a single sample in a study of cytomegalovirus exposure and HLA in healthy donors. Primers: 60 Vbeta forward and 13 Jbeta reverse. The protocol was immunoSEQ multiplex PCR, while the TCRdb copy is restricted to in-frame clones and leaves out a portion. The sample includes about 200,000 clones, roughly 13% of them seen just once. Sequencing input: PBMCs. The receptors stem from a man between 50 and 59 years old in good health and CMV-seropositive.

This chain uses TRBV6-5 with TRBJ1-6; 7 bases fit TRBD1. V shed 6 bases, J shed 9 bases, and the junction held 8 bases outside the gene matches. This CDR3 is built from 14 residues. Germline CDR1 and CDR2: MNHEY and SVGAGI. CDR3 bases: TGTGCCAGCAGCCCAGGGACAGTTGGTTCACCCCTCCACTTT. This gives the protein CASSPGTVGSPLHF.

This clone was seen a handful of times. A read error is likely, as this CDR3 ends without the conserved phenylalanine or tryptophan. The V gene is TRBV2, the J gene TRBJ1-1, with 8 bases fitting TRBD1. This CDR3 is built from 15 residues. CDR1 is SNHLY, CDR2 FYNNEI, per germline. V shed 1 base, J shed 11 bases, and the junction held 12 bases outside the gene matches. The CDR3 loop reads CASSEGGQAQLRAFV. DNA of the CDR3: TGTGCCAGCAGTGAAGGGGGACAGGCCCAATTAAGGGCTTTCGTT.

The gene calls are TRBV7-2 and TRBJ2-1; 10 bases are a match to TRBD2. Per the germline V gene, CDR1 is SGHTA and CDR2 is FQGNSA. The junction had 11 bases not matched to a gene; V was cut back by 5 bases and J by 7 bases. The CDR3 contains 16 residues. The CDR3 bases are TGTGCCAGCAGCGGACATAGCGGGGGGATCTGGAATGAGCAGTTCTTC. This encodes CASSGHSGGIWNEQFF.

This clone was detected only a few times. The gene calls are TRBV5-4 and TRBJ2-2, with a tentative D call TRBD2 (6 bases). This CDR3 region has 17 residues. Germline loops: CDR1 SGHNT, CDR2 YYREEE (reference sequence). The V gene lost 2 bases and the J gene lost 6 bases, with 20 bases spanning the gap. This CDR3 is CASSFGSRLVGAGELFF. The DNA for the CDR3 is TGTGCCAGCAGCTTTGGATCTAGACTAGTGGGTGCCGGGGAGCTGTTTTTT.

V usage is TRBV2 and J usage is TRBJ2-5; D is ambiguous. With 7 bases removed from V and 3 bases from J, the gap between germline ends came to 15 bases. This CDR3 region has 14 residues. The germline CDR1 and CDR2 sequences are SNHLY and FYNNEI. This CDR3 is CASITGTVEETQYF. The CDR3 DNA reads TGTGCCAGCATCACCGGTACTGTAGAAGAGACCCAGTACTTC. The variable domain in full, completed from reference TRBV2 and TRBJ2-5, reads EPEVTQTPSHQVTQMGQEVILRCVPISNHLYFYWYRQILGQKVEFLVSFYNNEISEKSEIFDDQFSVERPDGSNFTLKIRSTKLEDSAMYFCASITGTVEETQYFGPGTRLLVL.

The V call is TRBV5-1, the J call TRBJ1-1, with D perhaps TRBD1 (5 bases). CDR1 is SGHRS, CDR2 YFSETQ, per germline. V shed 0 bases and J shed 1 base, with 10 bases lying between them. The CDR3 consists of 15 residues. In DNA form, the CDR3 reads TGCGCCAGCAGCTTGGTGGGGGGGAAGAACACTGAAGCTTTCTTT. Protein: CASSLVGGKNTEAFF.

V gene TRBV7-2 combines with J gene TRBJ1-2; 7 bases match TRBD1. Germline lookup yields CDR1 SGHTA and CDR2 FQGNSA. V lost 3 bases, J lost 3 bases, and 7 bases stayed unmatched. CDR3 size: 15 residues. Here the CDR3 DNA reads TGTGCCAGCAGCTTGGCGGGACAGAGCGACTATGGCTACACCTTC. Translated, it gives CASSLAGQSDYGYTF.

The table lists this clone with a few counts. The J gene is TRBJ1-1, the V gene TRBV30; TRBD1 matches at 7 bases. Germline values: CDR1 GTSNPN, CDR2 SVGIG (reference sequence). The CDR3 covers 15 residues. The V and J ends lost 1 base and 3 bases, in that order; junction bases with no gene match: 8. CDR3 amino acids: CAWSEIAGGHTEAFF. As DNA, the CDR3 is TGTGCCTGGAGTGAAATAGCAGGGGGTCACACTGAAGCTTTCTTT.